The 18 T cell receptor beta chains reported below all come from one sample, sequenced in a study of T cell responses to AZD1222 COVID-19 vaccine. Profiled with immunoSEQ multiplex PCR; TCRdb holds only in-frame clones, not every one. The repertoire includes around 120,000 clones, 87% of them detected once, and 2% to 3% sits in the top ten. The material was peripheral blood, obtained 28 days after the second AZD1222 dose. The receptor set was obtained from an adult who received the AZD1222 COVID-19 vaccine.

V is TRBV5-1 and J is TRBJ2-5, with TRBD2 as a possible D gene (6 bases). Trimming cost V 0 bases and J 5 bases, with 17 bases left between them. This CDR3 contains 16 residues. CDR1 is SGHRS and CDR2 is YFSETQ in the germline V gene. The CDR3 sequence: CASSLAAPTGTETQYF. CDR3 DNA sequence: TGCGCCAGCAGCTTGGCCGCCCCCACGGGGACTGAGACCCAGTACTTC. Filled out from reference TRBV5-1 and TRBJ2-5, the complete variable domain reads KAGVTQTPRYLIKTRGQQVTLSCSPISGHRSVSWYQQTPGQGLQFLFEYFSETQRNKGNFPGRFSGRQFSNSRSEMNVSTLELGDSALYLCASSLAAPTGTETQYFGPGTRLLVL.

The chain has TRBV29-1 and TRBJ2-1; D may be TRBD2 (6 bases). CDR1 is SQVTM, CDR2 ANQGSEA, per germline. The CDR3 runs to 15 residues. V was clipped by 8 bases and J by 7 bases, with 24 bases between them. The CDR3 reads CSIMTRSRLGNEQFF. Here the CDR3 DNA reads TGCAGCATAATGACACGCAGCCGACTAGGTAATGAGCAGTTCTTC.

This chain uses TRBV19 with TRBJ2-1; 8 nucleotides align to TRBD2. Germline V gene lookup returns CDR1 LNHDA and CDR2 SQIVND (reference sequence). This CDR3 has 16 residues. Trimming cost V 0 bases and J 7 bases; bases outside gene matches: 8. CDR3 amino acids: CASSIDQAGEGNEQFF. The CDR3 region has the DNA TGTGCCAGTAGTATAGATCAAGCGGGAGAGGGAAATGAGCAGTTCTTC.

The rearrangement joins TRBV7-6 to TRBJ1-3; the match to TRBD1 covers 7 bases. Looked up from germline, CDR1 is SGHVS and CDR2 is FNYEAQ. The CDR3 sequence is 17 residues long. J lost 0 bases, V lost 4 bases, and 9 bases had no gene match. The DNA of the CDR3 is TGTGCCAGCAGCTCTTACTTGACAGGGAGCTCTGGAAACACCATATATTTT. It codes for CASSSYLTGSSGNTIYF.

CDR3 nucleotides: TGTGCCAGCAGCTCCGTCTATGGCACTGAAGCTTTCTTT. Translation gives CASSSVYGTEAFF. The gene calls are TRBV5-4 and TRBJ1-1, with D unresolved. CDR1 is SGHNT and CDR2 is YYREEE in the germline V gene (reference sequence). The CDR3 consists of 13 residues. The V end was cut by 3 bases, the J end by 4 bases, with 10 bases between.

Concerning this clone itself: At the DNA level, this CDR3 is encoded by other sequences in the same sample as well. The chain employs TRBV9 and TRBJ2-2; 11 positions match TRBD1. The germline CDR1 and CDR2 sequences are SGDLS and YYNGEE. The CDR3 sequence is 15 residues long. The V gene end was trimmed by 0 bases and the J gene end by 6 bases; junction bases not matched to a gene: 1. CDR3 in amino acids: CASSVGTGGPGELFF. The CDR3 nucleotides read TGTGCCAGCAGCGTAGGGACAGGGGGCCCCGGGGAGCTGTTTTTT. Variable domain in full (rest from reference TRBV9 and TRBJ2-2): DSGVTQTPKHLITATGQRVTLRCSPRSGDLSVYWYQQSLDQGLQFLIQYYNGEERAKGNILERFSAQQFPDLHSELNLSSLELGDSALYFCASSVGTGGPGELFFGEGSRLTVL.

This clone was detected only a few times. This chain's CDR3 is CASSFSPPRMGDTEAFF. DNA for the CDR3: TGTGCCAGCAGTTTCTCACCCCCCCGGATGGGTGACACTGAAGCTTTCTTT. The chain is built from TRBV27 and TRBJ1-1; no firm D call. The V end lost 3 bases, the J end lost 3 bases, and 20 bases lay between the germline ends. There are 17 residues in the CDR3. Germline lookup yields CDR1 MNHEY and CDR2 SMNVEV (reference sequence).

The chain carries TRBV11-1 and TRBJ1-6, with D maybe TRBD1 (5 bases). The CDR3 is 15 amino acids. Germline loops: CDR1 SGHAT, CDR2 FQDESV (reference sequence). V lost 0 bases, J lost 4 bases, and 7 bases lay in between. The CDR3 bases are TGTGCCAGCAGCTTAGCGACAGAGTATAATTCACCCCTCCACTTT. Translation gives CASSLATEYNSPLHF.

J is TRBJ2-1 and V is TRBV4-2; the D gene is possibly TRBD2 (5 bases). The CDR3 runs to 18 residues. Germline-derived CDR1 and CDR2 are LGHNA and YNFKEQ. Trimming left V 0 bases short and J 8 bases short, with 23 bases between. The CDR3 nucleotides are TGTGCCAGCAGCCAAGAAAGCTTCGGGCTAGCCGGGTATGATGAGCAGTTCTTC. It is translated as CASSQESFGLAGYDEQFF.

V and J are TRBV29-1 and TRBJ1-4, with D uncertain. V dropped 0 bases and J dropped 4 bases, with 9 bases sitting between them. Germline CDR1 reads SQVTM; CDR2 reads ANQGSEA. CDR3 length: 14 amino acids. In DNA form, the CDR3 reads TGCAGCGTTGAAGACGTTCGGGTTAATGAAAAACTGTTTTTT. It specifies CSVEDVRVNEKLFF.

The rearrangement uses TRBV11-1 and TRBJ2-7; D remains ambiguous. V shed 1 base and J shed 4 bases, with 11 bases lying between them. Germline CDR1 and CDR2: SGHAT and FQDESV (reference sequence). The length of the CDR3 is 14 residues. CDR3 loop: CASSLGIGLYEQYF. CDR3 DNA: TGTGCCAGCAGCTTAGGTATTGGCCTTTACGAGCAGTACTTC.

Points on this clone: This same CDR3 is encoded by further DNA sequences in the sample. The chain combines TRBV28 with TRBJ1-5, with TRBD1 as a possible D gene (6 bases). This CDR3 has 15 residues. V gave up 3 bases and J gave up 1 base, with 10 bases separating them. The germline V gene has CDR1 MDHEN and CDR2 SYDVKM. Here the CDR3 DNA reads TGTGCCAGCAGTTTGACAGGCGGGAGCAATCAGCCCCAGCATTTT. It translates to CASSLTGGSNQPQHF.

The chain joins TRBV28 to TRBJ1-5; the match to TRBD1 covers 7 bases. Germline CDR1 and CDR2: MDHEN and SYDVKM. The trim removed 5 bases at V and 5 bases at J, leaving 15 bases unmatched. This CDR3 has 17 amino acids. CDR3 loop: CASSGTLSGTAHQPQHF. CDR3 nucleotides: TGTGCCAGCAGTGGAACCCTCTCCGGGACAGCGCATCAGCCCCAGCATTTT.

The chain couples TRBV5-6 to TRBJ1-3; no firm D call. The CDR3 spans 15 residues. Trimming stripped 0 bases from V and 0 bases from J, with 7 bases between. Germline values: CDR1 SGHDT, CDR2 YYEEEE. The CDR3 DNA follows: TGTGCCAGCAGCTTGGCCCGGAGCTCTGGAAACACCATATATTTT. Its translation is CASSLARSSGNTIYF.

The V call is TRBV9, the J call TRBJ1-4; the D is unclear. Deletions cut 0 bases from V and 0 bases from J, with 6 bases between. Germline-derived CDR1 and CDR2 are SGDLS and YYNGEE. This CDR3 spans 15 amino acids. The CDR3 nucleotides are TGTGCCAGCAGCGTAGGAGCCGCAACTAATGAAAAACTGTTTTTT. The encoded protein is CASSVGAATNEKLFF.

The J gene is TRBJ1-4, the V gene TRBV9; D is perhaps TRBD1 (5 bases). Germline loops: CDR1 SGDLS, CDR2 YYNGEE. Trimming left V 0 bases short and J 5 bases short, with 11 bases between. CDR3 length: 15 residues. In DNA, the CDR3 is TGTGCCAGCAGCGTAGGGCAGGGAGACAATGAAAAACTGTTTTTT. It encodes CASSVGQGDNEKLFF. The complete variable domain, with remaining parts taken from reference TRBV9 and TRBJ1-4, reads DSGVTQTPKHLITATGQRVTLRCSPRSGDLSVYWYQQSLDQGLQFLIQYYNGEERAKGNILERFSAQQFPDLHSELNLSSLELGDSALYFCASSVGQGDNEKLFFGSGTQLSVL.

The gene calls are TRBV19 and TRBJ2-2, with a possible D match to TRBD2 (5 bases). The CDR3 sequence is 13 residues long. V gave up 11 bases and J gave up 3 bases, with 13 bases separating them. Germline loops: CDR1 LNHDA, CDR2 SQIVND (reference sequence). The CDR3 spells CAAGLSDTGELFF. The CDR3 DNA follows: TGTGCCGCAGGACTGTCGGACACCGGGGAGCTGTTTTTT.

J is TRBJ1-5 and V is TRBV28, with D maybe TRBD1 (6 bases). V was trimmed by 5 bases and J by 4 bases, leaving 15 bases between them. The germline gives CDR1 MDHEN, CDR2 SYDVKM. CDR3 size: 15 residues. The DNA of the CDR3 is TGTGCCAGCAGTCCGAGTGGCCAGGGGAATCAGCCCCAGCATTTT. This encodes CASSPSGQGNQPQHF.